These 30 T cell receptor beta chains came from one sample sequenced in a study of T cells in Graves' hyperthyroidism and ophthalmopathy (dated by TCRdb to about 2019). Preparation of the library involved multiplex PCR. Instrument used: Illumina HiSeq 2000. The TCR beta CDR3 regions were amplified from the RNA transcripts. A first-round RT-PCR of the TCR CDR3 used the HTBI primer set with the Qiagen OneStep RT-PCR kit. TCRdb ran its own pipeline on the public reads, namely fastp trimming at Q25 and MiXCR clone calling, and kept in-frame beta chains. Each CDR3 protein gets just one entry, which takes the most common genes and DNA from the rows behind it. This sample gives about half a million distinct CDR3 sequences in total; approximately 24% of them show up just once. The biggest ten clones account for approximately 11% of the sample. Sequences were obtained from blood. These receptors were obtained from a woman aged 30 to 39 with Graves' ophthalmopathy.

Ten or more counts support this clonotype. Here the CDR3 DNA reads TGTGCCAGCAGTGAAGGAGAGGCGCGCTACGAGCAGTACTTC. This sequence encodes CASSEGEARYEQYF. This chain uses TRBV2 with TRBJ2-7; D remains unclear. Germline V gives CDR1 SNHLY, CDR2 FYNNEI. The CDR3 covers 14 residues. Trimming shortened V by 1 base and J by 3 bases, and 10 bases separated the two germline ends.

This clonotype was seen ten or more times. This chain links TRBV4-1 with TRBJ1-5, with D maybe TRBD1 (6 bases). There are 14 residues in the CDR3. The germline V gene has CDR1 MGHRA and CDR2 YSYEKL. Trimming took off 3 bases at V and 7 bases at J, with 13 bases between the two ends. CDR3 amino acids: CASSHLDRNQPQHF. In DNA, the CDR3 is TGCGCCAGCAGCCACCTAGACAGGAACCAGCCCCAGCATTTT.

At least ten counts were recorded for this clonotype. This chain links TRBV29-1 with TRBJ1-6, with D perhaps TRBD1 (6 bases). CDR1 and CDR2 from the germline V gene are SQVTM and ANQGSEA. This CDR3 is built from 13 residues. V lost 5 bases to trimming and J lost 9 bases, with 14 bases between them. Written as DNA, the CDR3 is TGCAGCGTTCAAAGGGACATAAGTTCACCCCTCCACTTT. It translates to CSVQRDISSPLHF. The full variable domain, in which reference TRBV29-1 and TRBJ1-6 provide the parts outside the CDR3, is SAVISQKPSRDICQRGTSLTIQCQVDSQVTMMFWYRQQPGQSLTLIATANQGSEATYESGFVIDKFPISRPNLTFSTLTVSNMSPEDSSIYLCSVQRDISSPLHFGNGTRLTVT.

This clonotype has more than one count but fewer than ten. The J gene is TRBJ2-7, the V gene TRBV19; D remains unclear. Trimming took 3 bases from V and 2 from J, leaving 11 bases between them. This CDR3 has 14 residues. Germline assignment: CDR1 LNHDA and CDR2 SQIVND (reference sequence). The CDR3 here is CASSILTSPYEQYF. The DNA of the CDR3 is TGTGCCAGTAGTATCCTGACATCTCCCTACGAGCAGTACTTC. The variable domain in full, with the rest retrieved from reference TRBV19 and TRBJ2-7, is DGGITQSPKYLFRKEGQNVTLSCEQNLNHDAMYWYRQDPGQGLRLIYYSQIVNDFQKGDIAEGYSVSREKKESFPLTVTSAQKNPTAFYLCASSILTSPYEQYFGPGTRLTVT.

The table lists this clonotype with many counts. The V gene is TRBV2, the J gene TRBJ2-5; either TRBD1 or TRBD2 may supply D (5 bases each). Trimming shortened V by 7 bases and J by 4 bases, and 25 bases separated the two germline ends. The CDR3 loop spans 17 amino acids. Germline CDR1 is SNHLY and CDR2 is FYNNEI. The CDR3 DNA follows: TGTGCCAGCATGGGTGGTCAGGGAGTCTCTTCAGGAGAGACCCAGTACTTC. Translated: CASMGGQGVSSGETQYF.

The chain combines TRBV18 with TRBJ1-2; D is undetermined. V shed 4 bases and J shed 6 bases, with 15 bases lying between them. This CDR3 contains 14 residues. The germline CDR1 and CDR2 sequences are KGHSH and LQKENI. CDR3 region: CASSLGSPRDGYTF. CDR3 DNA sequence: TGTGCCAGCTCACTCGGCAGCCCGCGGGATGGCTACACCTTC. Looking up the rest from reference TRBV18 and TRBJ1-2 gives the full variable domain: NAGVMQNPRHLVRRRGQEARLRCSPMKGHSHVYWYRQLPEEGLKFMVYLQKENIIDESGMPKERFSAEFPKEGPSILRIQQVVRGDSAAYFCASSLGSPRDGYTFGSGTRLTVV.

There are many counts of this clonotype. The J gene is TRBJ1-5, the V gene TRBV2; D unresolved. CDR3 length: 14 amino acids. Trimming stripped 5 bases from V and 6 bases from J, with 14 bases between. Germline CDR1 and CDR2: SNHLY and FYNNEI. The CDR3 loop reads CASSPREPPQPQHF. The CDR3 region has the DNA TGTGCCAGCAGTCCTCGGGAGCCTCCTCAGCCCCAGCATTTT.

This clonotype appeared many times. V gene TRBV4-3 combines with J gene TRBJ2-7; unclear D gene. The CDR3 is 14 amino acids. Deletions cut 3 bases from V and 3 bases from J, with 12 bases between. The germline CDR1 and CDR2 sequences are LGHNA and YSLEER. CDR3: CASSQLRYNYEQYF. Here the CDR3 DNA reads TGCGCCAGCAGCCAGCTACGGTACAACTACGAGCAGTACTTC.

The chain couples TRBV6-2 or TRBV6-3 to TRBJ2-1, with TRBD2 matching 9 bases. Losses at the gene ends were 1 base for V and 7 bases for J; bases not matched to a gene: 5. This CDR3 is built from 15 residues. CDR1 MNHEY and CDR2 SVGEGT come from the germline V gene. The CDR3 reads CASSYWRGGRNEQFF. CDR3 DNA: TGTGCCAGCAGTTACTGGCGGGGGGGCAGGAATGAGCAGTTCTTC.

The genes are TRBV6-5 and TRBJ1-5, with a possible D match to TRBD1 (5 bases). CDR3 length: 16 amino acids. V dropped 2 bases and J dropped 0 bases, with 11 bases sitting between them. Per germline, CDR1 MNHEY and CDR2 SVGAGI. CDR3 amino acids: CASSYPRGDSNQPQHF. The CDR3 DNA reads as TGTGCCAGCAGTTACCCCCGGGGGGATAGCAATCAGCCCCAGCATTTT.

The chain employs TRBV14 and TRBJ2-5; TRBD1 or TRBD2 may be the D gene (6 bases each). The length of the CDR3 is 16 residues. V gave up 2 bases and J gave up 5 bases, with 18 bases separating them. CDR1 is SGHDN, CDR2 FVKESK, per germline. The CDR3 loop reads CASSQHPARGGETQYF. CDR3 DNA: TGTGCCAGCAGCCAACACCCGGCTAGAGGGGGGGAGACCCAGTACTTC.

This sequence joins TRBV27 and TRBJ2-5, with TRBD1 identical over 9 bases. CDR3 length equals 15 residues. V was pared by 5 bases and J by 5 bases, with 9 bases of the junction left unmatched. Looked up from germline, CDR1 is MNHEY and CDR2 is SMNVEV (reference sequence). The CDR3 is CASSKRDREGETQYF. The DNA of the CDR3 is TGTGCCAGCAGTAAGCGGGACAGGGAGGGGGAGACCCAGTACTTC.

Ten or more counts support this clonotype. The rearrangement joins TRBV12-3 or TRBV12-4 to TRBJ1-1; the D gene is possibly TRBD1 (5 bases). CDR3 length equals 15 residues. The V end was cut by 0 bases, the J end by 2 bases, with 10 bases between. The CDR3 DNA reads TGTGCCAGCAGTTTAGCGTTACAGGTCAACACTGAAGCTTTCTTT. Translated: CASSLALQVNTEAFF.

This clonotype was picked up many times. This chain links TRBV20-1 with TRBJ2-7; weak D call: TRBD2 (5 bases). This CDR3 has 15 amino acids. The germline V and J ends were trimmed by 0 bases and 0 bases, with 12 bases remaining between them. Germline V gene sequence: CDR1 DFQATT, CDR2 SNEGSKA (reference sequence). In DNA form, the CDR3 reads TGCAGTGCTAGAGATCCTCGGCGGGTCTCCTACGAGCAGTACTTC. Encoded protein: CSARDPRRVSYEQYF.

The chain is built from TRBV12-3 or TRBV12-4 and TRBJ2-5; D not certain. The V end was cut by 5 bases, the J end by 1 base, with 14 bases between. There are 15 residues in the CDR3. CDR3 sequence: CASSNGDRLQETQYF. The CDR3 coding sequence is TGTGCCAGCAGTAATGGCGACCGTCTCCAAGAGACCCAGTACTTC.

This clonotype was found many times. V usage is TRBV28 and J usage is TRBJ1-5, with D tentatively TRBD1 (6 bases). The germline CDR1 and CDR2 sequences are MDHEN and SYDVKM. Trimming removed 4 bases at V and 0 bases at J, with 10 bases between. There are 15 residues in the CDR3. The CDR3 reads CASSSDRNSNQPQHF. The CDR3 bases are TGTGCCAGCAGTTCGGACAGAAATAGCAATCAGCCCCAGCATTTT.

This clonotype has only one observation. J is TRBJ2-7 and V is TRBV12-3 or TRBV12-4; 8 positions match TRBD1. The CDR3 covers 15 residues. Trimming cost V 5 bases and J 3 bases; bases outside gene matches: 9. The CDR3 sequence: CASSPDRDRIYEQYF. The CDR3 DNA follows: TGTGCCAGCAGTCCCGACCGGGACAGGATCTACGAGCAGTACTTC.

This clonotype was recorded many times. This chain links TRBV7-6 with TRBJ2-7, with D tentatively TRBD1 (6 bases). CDR1 and CDR2 (germline): SGHVS, FNYEAQ. Trimming pared 3 bases from V and 4 bases from J, leaving 16 bases between. The CDR3 loop spans 15 amino acids. The CDR3 region is CASSLTTGRNYEQYF. In nucleotides, the CDR3 is TGTGCCAGCAGCTTGACTACAGGGCGTAATTACGAGCAGTACTTC.

This sequence joins TRBV2 and TRBJ2-7; a possible D gene is TRBD1 (6 bases). Trimming cost V 7 bases and J 0 bases, with 13 bases left between them. The CDR3 totals 14 residues. CDR1 and CDR2 (germline): SNHLY, FYNNEI. CDR3 sequence (DNA): TGTGCCAGCACTAGGCAGGGGACCTCCTACGAGCAGTACTTC. Amino acid sequence: CASTRQGTSYEQYF.

With regard to this clonotype: Mismatch with germline at one junction end may stem from a read error. V is TRBV7-9 and J is TRBJ2-4, with a possible D match to TRBD1 (6 bases). Germline CDR1 and CDR2: SEHNR and FQNEAQ (reference sequence). The CDR3 contains 14 residues. The CDR3 region is CASSSTGTKNIKYF. CDR3 sequence (DNA): TGTGCCAGCAGCTCGACAGGAACCAAAAACATTAAGTACTTC.

This clonotype was recorded at least ten times. This chain joins TRBV6-1 and TRBJ1-1; TRBD1 is a possible D gene (6 bases). Looked up from germline, CDR1 is MNHNS and CDR2 is SASEGT. V lost 8 bases and J 1 base, leaving 11 bases between the germline ends. The CDR3 contains 13 residues. The CDR3: CASLHRENTEAFF. As DNA, the CDR3 is TGTGCCAGCCTCCACAGGGAGAACACTGAAGCTTTCTTT.

The rearrangement joins TRBV28 to TRBJ1-3, with D possibly being TRBD1 (5 bases). The CDR3 has 14 residues. Germline V lookup: CDR1 MDHEN, CDR2 SYDVKM. V lost 7 bases and J lost 1, with 11 bases in between. The CDR3 region is CASTSAGSGNTIYF. CDR3 DNA sequence: TGTGCCAGCACCTCAGCAGGGTCTGGAAACACCATATATTTT.

With regard to this clonotype: A single base separates this from a much larger clone, so it may be a read error. This chain connects TRBV2 to TRBJ1-1, with unresolved D. Germline V gene data show CDR1 as SNHLY and CDR2 as FYNNEI. CDR3 length equals 14 residues. CDR3 sequence reads: CASSGELGVAEAVF. The DNA of the CDR3 is TGTGCCAGCAGTGGGGAGTTGGGAGTCGCTGAAGCTGTCTTT.

This clonotype was detected a few times. V and J are TRBV28 and TRBJ2-5; no clear D gene. This CDR3 region has 14 residues. Germline V lookup: CDR1 MDHEN, CDR2 SYDVKM. V lost 7 bases and J 4 bases, leaving 16 bases between the germline ends. Here the CDR3 DNA reads TGTGCCAGCACCCCCTTGTTGGGGTTAGAGACCCAGTACTTC. Translating it yields CASTPLLGLETQYF.

This clonotype showed up many times. The genes are TRBV6-5 and TRBJ1-5, with D uncertain. The CDR3 covers 13 residues. V dropped 6 bases and J dropped 0 bases, with 6 bases sitting between them. Germline CDR1 MNHEY, CDR2 SVGAGI. Here the CDR3 DNA reads TGTGCCAGCAGGGCGAATAGCAATCAGCCCCAGCATTTT. Translating it yields CASRANSNQPQHF.

This clonotype was seen repeatedly, ten times or more. The chain has TRBV6-5 and TRBJ2-7; 8 bases map to TRBD1. CDR3 length: 15 residues. The germline V gene encodes CDR1 MNHEY and CDR2 SVGAGI. V shed 8 bases and J 0 bases; nucleotides not matched to a gene: 9. CDR3 loop: CASRHETGDSYEQYF. The CDR3 DNA follows: TGTGCCAGCCGTCACGAGACAGGGGACTCCTACGAGCAGTACTTC.

A few counts support this clonotype. The rearrangement links TRBV12-3 or TRBV12-4 to TRBJ1-1; 9 nucleotides agree with TRBD1. Losses at the gene ends were 4 bases for V and 5 bases for J; bases not matched to a gene: 5. This CDR3 spans 14 amino acids. CDR3 region: CASSWTGARTEAFF. The CDR3 DNA is TGTGCCAGCAGTTGGACAGGGGCTAGGACTGAAGCTTTCTTT.

This clonotype was observed many times. CDR3 sequence reads: CASSLTTGDNSPLHF. CDR3 sequence (DNA): TGTGCCAGCAGCTTAACGACAGGGGACAATTCACCCCTCCACTTT. This chain joins TRBV7-3 and TRBJ1-6; the match to TRBD1 covers 8 bases. This CDR3 region has 15 residues. The ends lost 0 bases at V and 7 bases at J; junction bases unmatched: 2. In germline, CDR1 is SGHTA, CDR2 FQGTGA.

This clonotype has at least ten counts. The rearrangement joins TRBV28 to TRBJ2-7; D is unclear. CDR1 and CDR2 (germline): MDHEN, SYDVKM. This CDR3 is built from 15 residues. Trimming took off 2 bases at V and 0 bases at J, with 11 bases between the two ends. The chain's CDR3 is CASSLGIPSSYEQYF. DNA for the CDR3: TGTGCCAGCAGTTTAGGGATTCCTAGCTCCTACGAGCAGTACTTC. Supplemented by reference TRBV28 and TRBJ2-7, the full variable domain reads DVKVTQSSRYLVKRTGEKVFLECVQDMDHENMFWYRQDPGLGLRLIYFSYDVKMKEKGDIPEGYSVSREKKERFSLILESASTNQTSMYLCASSLGIPSSYEQYFGPGTRLTVT.

This clonotype is a singleton in its sample. This chain connects TRBV7-3 to TRBJ2-7, with D tentatively TRBD1 or TRBD2 (5 bases each). The CDR3 totals 14 residues. The germline V gene encodes CDR1 SGHTA and CDR2 FQGTGA. V was pared by 0 bases and J by 6 bases, with 12 bases between. CDR3 amino acids: CASSLTTGLGEQYF. The CDR3 DNA reads TGTGCCAGCAGCTTAACCACGGGGCTTGGCGAGCAGTACTTC.